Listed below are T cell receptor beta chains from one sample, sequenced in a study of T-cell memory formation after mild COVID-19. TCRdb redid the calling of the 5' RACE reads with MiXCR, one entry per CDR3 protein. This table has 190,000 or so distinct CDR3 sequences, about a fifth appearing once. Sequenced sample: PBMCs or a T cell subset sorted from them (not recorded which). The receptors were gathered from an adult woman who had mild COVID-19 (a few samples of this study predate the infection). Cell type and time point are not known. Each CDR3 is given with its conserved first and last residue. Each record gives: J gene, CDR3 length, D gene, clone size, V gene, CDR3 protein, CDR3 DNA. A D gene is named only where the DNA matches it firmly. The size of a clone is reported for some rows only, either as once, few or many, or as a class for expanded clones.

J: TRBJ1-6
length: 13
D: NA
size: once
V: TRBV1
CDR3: CTSSQGSNSPLHF
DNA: TGCACCAGCAGCCAAGGGAGCAATTCACCCCTCCACTTT

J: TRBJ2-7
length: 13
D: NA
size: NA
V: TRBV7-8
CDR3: CASSPLPSYEQYF
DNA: TGTGCCAGCAGCCCACTCCCCAGCTACGAGCAGTACTTC

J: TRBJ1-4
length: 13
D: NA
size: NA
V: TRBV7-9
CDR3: CASTIGLNEKLFF
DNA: TGTGCCAGCACCATAGGACTGAATGAAAAACTGTTTTTT

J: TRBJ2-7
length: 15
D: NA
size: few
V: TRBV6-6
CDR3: CASSYSTADSYEQYF
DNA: TGTGCCAGCAGTTACTCGACAGCAGATTCCTACGAGCAGTACTTC

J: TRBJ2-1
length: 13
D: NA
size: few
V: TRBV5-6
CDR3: CASSPAGYNEQFF
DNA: TGTGCCAGCAGCCCAGCAGGGTACAATGAGCAGTTCTTC

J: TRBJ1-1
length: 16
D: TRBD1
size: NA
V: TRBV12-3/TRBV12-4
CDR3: CASSLGQGDSGTEAFF
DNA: TGTGCCAGCAGTCTCGGACAGGGGGATTCGGGCACTGAAGCTTTCTTT

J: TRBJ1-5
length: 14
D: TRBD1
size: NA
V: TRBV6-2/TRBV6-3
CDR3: CASSDRDSESPQHF
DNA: TGTGCCAGCAGTGACCGGGACAGTGAATCGCCCCAGCATTTT

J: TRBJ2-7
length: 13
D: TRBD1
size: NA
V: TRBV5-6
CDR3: CASRLGTGVEQYF
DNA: TGTGCCAGCAGATTGGGGACAGGGGTCGAGCAGTACTTC

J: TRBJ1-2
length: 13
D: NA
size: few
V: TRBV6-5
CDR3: CASSLEQNYGYTF
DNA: TGTGCCAGCAGTTTGGAACAGAACTATGGCTACACCTTC

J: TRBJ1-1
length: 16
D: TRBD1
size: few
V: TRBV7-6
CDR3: CASSRAQGQGLTEAFF
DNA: TGTGCCAGCAGCCGTGCTCAGGGACAGGGATTGACTGAAGCTTTCTTT

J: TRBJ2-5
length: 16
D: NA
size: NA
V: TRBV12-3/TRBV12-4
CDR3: CASSVVGSSAGETQYF
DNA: TGTGCCAGCAGTGTCGTCGGGTCTAGTGCCGGGGAGACCCAGTACTTC

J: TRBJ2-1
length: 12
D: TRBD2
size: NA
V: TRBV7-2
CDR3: CASSLAGFFPFF
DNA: TGTGCCAGCAGCCTAGCGGGGTTTTTTCCGTTCTTC

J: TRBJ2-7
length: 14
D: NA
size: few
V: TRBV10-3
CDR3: CAISDLDRRYEQYF
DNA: TGTGCCATCAGTGATCTGGACAGACGATACGAGCAGTACTTC

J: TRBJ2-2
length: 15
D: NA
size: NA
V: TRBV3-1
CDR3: CASSPPGHNTGELFF
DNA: TGTGCCAGCAGCCCACCGGGACACAACACCGGGGAGCTGTTTTTT

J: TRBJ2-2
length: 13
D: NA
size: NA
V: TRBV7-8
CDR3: CATNPFGTGELFF
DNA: TGTGCCACGAACCCCTTCGGCACCGGGGAGCTGTTTTTT

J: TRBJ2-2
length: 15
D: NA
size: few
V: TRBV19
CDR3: CASSIIWANTGELFF
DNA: TGTGCCAGTAGTATCATCTGGGCGAACACCGGGGAGCTGTTTTTT

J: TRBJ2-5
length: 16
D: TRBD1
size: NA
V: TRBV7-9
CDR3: CASSLRDSEPQETQYF
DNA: TGTGCCAGCAGCTTACGGGACAGTGAACCCCAAGAGACCCAGTACTTC

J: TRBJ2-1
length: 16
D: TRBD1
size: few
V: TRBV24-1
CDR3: CATSDFRQGEYNEQFF
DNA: TGTGCCACCAGTGATTTCCGACAGGGCGAATACAATGAGCAGTTCTTC

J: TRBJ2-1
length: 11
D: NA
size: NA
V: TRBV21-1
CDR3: CASARGNEQFF
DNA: TGTGCCTCAGCGAGGGGCAATGAGCAGTTCTTC

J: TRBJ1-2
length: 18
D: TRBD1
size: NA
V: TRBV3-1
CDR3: CASSAQILAGTGVYGYTF
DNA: TGTGCCAGCAGCGCTCAGATTCTAGCCGGGACAGGTGTCTATGGCTACACCTTC

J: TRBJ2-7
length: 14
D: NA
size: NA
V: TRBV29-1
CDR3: CSVEDRGGNYEQYF
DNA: TGCAGCGTTGAAGATAGAGGGGGAAACTACGAGCAGTACTTC

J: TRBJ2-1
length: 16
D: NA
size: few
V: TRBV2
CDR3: CASSEALGTFYNEQFF
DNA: TGTGCCAGCAGTGAAGCGCTCGGGACATTCTACAATGAGCAGTTCTTC

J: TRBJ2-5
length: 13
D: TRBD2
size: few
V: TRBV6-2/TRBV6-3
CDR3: CASSPSGVETQYF
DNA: TGTGCCAGCAGCCCTAGCGGGGTGGAGACCCAGTACTTC

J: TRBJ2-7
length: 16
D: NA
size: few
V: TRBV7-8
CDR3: CASSSYDRLLDYEQYF
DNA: TGTGCCAGCAGCTCCTACGACAGGCTTCTAGACTACGAGCAGTACTTC